This TCR beta chain stems from a study of OX40 agonist ivuxolimab in advanced cancers. Turning to the study itself: Partial responses were recorded for three patients, including one with hepatocellular carcinoma and two with cutaneous melanoma.

This clone has a single count. Its cognate antigen is unknown. It was autoimmune disease history or systemic immunosuppression that excluded patients. General observations from the study: Antigen targets of the expanded peripheral T cells went undetermined.

There are 14 residues in the CDR3. Between the trimmed V and J ends, which lost 4 bases and 5 bases, there was a span of 16 bases. The V gene's germline CDR1 is SGHNT and CDR2 YYREEE (reference sequence). TCRdb keeps only in-frame clones here, not all; method: immunoSEQ multiplex PCR. The sample has tens of thousands of clones, 75% to 90% seen once. The specimen was CD4+ or CD8+ T cells sorted from blood, collected in a trial of the OX40 agonist ivuxolimab. The chain employs TRBV5-4 and TRBJ2-7, with a tentative D call TRBD1 (6 bases). This TCR derives from an adult with an advanced solid tumor such as melanoma, head and neck, liver or kidney cancer. This CDR3 is CASSLVGQKDEQYF. Here the CDR3 DNA reads TGTGCCAGCAGCCTGGTAGGACAGAAGGACGAGCAGTACTTC.